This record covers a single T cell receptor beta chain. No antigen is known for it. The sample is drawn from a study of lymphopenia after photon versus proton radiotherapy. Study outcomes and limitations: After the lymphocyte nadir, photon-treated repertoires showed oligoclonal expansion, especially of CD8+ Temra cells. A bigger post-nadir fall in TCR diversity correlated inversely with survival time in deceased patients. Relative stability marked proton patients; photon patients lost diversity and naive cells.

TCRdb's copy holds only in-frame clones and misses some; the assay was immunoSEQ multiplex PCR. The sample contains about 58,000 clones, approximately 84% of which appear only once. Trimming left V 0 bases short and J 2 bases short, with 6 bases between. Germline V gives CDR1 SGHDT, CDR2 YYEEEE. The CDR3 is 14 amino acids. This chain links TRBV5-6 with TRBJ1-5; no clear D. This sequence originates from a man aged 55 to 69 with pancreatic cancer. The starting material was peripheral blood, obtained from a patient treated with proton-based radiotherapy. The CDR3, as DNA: TGTGCCAGCAGCTTGGGTACAGGCAATCAGCCCCAGCATTTT. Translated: CASSLGTGNQPQHF.